The 32 T cell receptor beta chains presented below share a single source sample, sequenced in a study of OX40 agonist ivuxolimab in advanced cancers. Data came from immunoSEQ multiplex PCR; TCRdb stores just in-frame clones and leaves some out. Of roughly 61,000 clones in the sample, more than 80% were seen once. Sequenced here: CD4+ or CD8+ T cells sorted from blood, sampled in a trial of the OX40 agonist ivuxolimab. The receptors stem from an adult with an advanced solid tumor such as melanoma, head and neck, liver or kidney cancer.

The V and J genes are TRBV10-2 and TRBJ2-1; 8 bases are a match to TRBD1. The junction had 10 bases not matched to a gene; V was cut back by 0 bases and J by 0 bases. The CDR3 length is 19 residues. The V gene's germline CDR1 is WSHSY and CDR2 SAAADI. The CDR3 loop reads CASSESLGQGPGSYNEQFF. In DNA, the CDR3 is TGCGCCAGCAGTGAGTCGTTAGGACAGGGACCAGGCTCCTACAATGAGCAGTTCTTC.

The chain has TRBV27 and TRBJ1-6; 9 bases are a match to TRBD1. Germline assignment: CDR1 MNHEY and CDR2 SMNVEV (reference sequence). V dropped 5 bases and J dropped 7; count of bases not matched to a gene: 3. This CDR3 is built from 14 residues. Here the CDR3 DNA reads TGTGCCAGCAGTGTTGACAGGGGGAATTCACCCCTCCACTTT. Its protein is CASSVDRGNSPLHF.

The chain couples TRBV7-9 to TRBJ1-5; possible D gene TRBD1, 6 bases. The CDR3 covers 15 residues. Looked up from germline, CDR1 is SEHNR and CDR2 is FQNEAQ (reference sequence). Deletions cut 1 base from V and 3 bases from J, with 10 bases between. The CDR3 loop reads CASSLVGQYNQPQHF. CDR3 DNA: TGTGCCAGCAGCTTAGTGGGACAATACAATCAGCCCCAGCATTTT. Full variable domain (rest looked up from reference TRBV7-9 and TRBJ1-5): DTGVSQNPRHKITKRGQNVTFRCDPISEHNRLYWYRQTLGQGPEFLTYFQNEAQLEKSRLLSDRFSAERPKGSFSTLEIQRTEQGDSAMYLCASSLVGQYNQPQHFGDGTRLSIL.

The J gene is TRBJ1-5, the V gene TRBV5-6, with unresolved D. In germline, CDR1 is SGHDT, CDR2 YYEEEE. The V and J ends lost 0 bases and 9 bases respectively, with 7 bases between them. This CDR3 is built from 12 residues. CDR3 coding DNA: TGTGCCAGCAGCTTGGCCAGTGGGCCCCAGCATTTT. This translates into CASSLASGPQHF.

This chain connects TRBV15 to TRBJ2-1; D possibly matches TRBD1 or TRBD2 (6 bases each). In germline, CDR1 is LNHNV, CDR2 YYDKDF (reference sequence). V was cut by 8 bases and J by 0 bases, with 14 bases left in between. This CDR3 is 15 amino acids long. The CDR3 region has the DNA TGTGCCACCCAAGGGGGGACCAGCTCCTACAATGAGCAGTTCTTC. Its protein is CATQGGTSSYNEQFF.

The rearrangement joins TRBV19 to TRBJ1-1; 7 nucleotides align to TRBD1. The germline gives CDR1 LNHDA, CDR2 SQIVND (reference sequence). The J segment lost 4 bases and the V segment lost 3 bases, leaving 11 bases of the junction unmatched. The CDR3 is made up of 16 amino acids. The CDR3 DNA follows: TGTGCCAGTAGTATTTGGGAGACAGGGCGCGGCACTGAAGCTTTCTTT. As protein: CASSIWETGRGTEAFF.

The rearrangement links TRBV19 to TRBJ2-7; no clear D gene. The CDR3 extends over 13 amino acids. V shed 8 bases and J shed 2 bases, with 13 bases lying between them. The germline V gene encodes CDR1 LNHDA and CDR2 SQIVND (reference sequence). In DNA, the CDR3 is TGTGCCAGTCCCAGAGACCGGGCCTACGAGCAGTACTTC. Encoded protein: CASPRDRAYEQYF.

The chain joins TRBV11-1 to TRBJ1-2; D is perhaps TRBD1 (6 bases). V lost 5 bases to trimming and J lost 4 bases, with 14 bases between them. The CDR3 extends over 14 amino acids. Germline assignment: CDR1 SGHAT and CDR2 FQDESV (reference sequence). The CDR3: CASSPRGSSYGYTF. CDR3 sequence (DNA): TGTGCCAGCAGCCCCAGGGGTTCCAGCTATGGCTACACCTTC.

This chain connects TRBV5-8 to TRBJ1-5; 11 bases match TRBD1. The CDR3 covers 17 residues. Germline V CDR1 and CDR2: SGHTS, YDEGEE. V was clipped by 5 bases and J by 1 base; unmatched bases: 8. CDR3 amino acids: CASSLGQGAKSNQPQHF. The CDR3 region has the DNA TGTGCCAGCAGTCTCGGACAGGGGGCGAAGAGCAATCAGCCCCAGCATTTT.

In DNA, the CDR3 is TGTGCCAGCTCACCGGGACAGGGTCTTGCAGATACGCAGTATTTT. Its protein is CASSPGQGLADTQYF. The chain carries TRBV18 and TRBJ2-3, with 9 bases matching TRBD1. With V trimmed by 3 bases and J by 4 bases, 5 bases remained unmatched. Per the germline V gene, CDR1 is KGHSH and CDR2 is LQKENI. This CDR3 comprises 15 residues.

The chain employs TRBV19 and TRBJ1-1, with D unresolved. The germline V gene has CDR1 LNHDA and CDR2 SQIVND (reference sequence). The ends were cut back, 1 base at V and 8 bases at J, with 17 bases in the middle. This CDR3 comprises 15 residues. The CDR3 DNA reads TGTGCCAGTAGTATAGGCTTCGGACGGATCTGGGAAGCTTTCTTT. It codes for CASSIGFGRIWEAFF.

J is TRBJ1-4 and V is TRBV5-4, with 8 bases matching TRBD1. The J segment lost 8 bases and the V segment lost 4 bases, leaving 7 bases of the junction unmatched. Per germline, CDR1 SGHNT and CDR2 YYREEE (reference sequence). The CDR3 consists of 14 residues. The CDR3 protein is CASSQKTGEEKLFF. Here the CDR3 DNA reads TGTGCCAGCAGCCAAAAGACAGGGGAAGAAAAACTGTTTTTT. Using reference TRBV5-4 and TRBJ1-4 for the parts outside the CDR3, the full variable domain is ETGVTQSPTHLIKTRGQQVTLRCSSQSGHNTVSWYQQALGQGPQFIFQYYREEENGRGNFPPRFSGLQFPNYSSELNVNALELDDSALYLCASSQKTGEEKLFFGSGTQLSVL.

A few counts support this clone. The V and J genes are TRBV5-1 and TRBJ1-1; D is unclear. The V end was cut by 0 bases, the J end by 4 bases, with 10 bases between. The CDR3 has 14 amino acids. Germline V gives CDR1 SGHRS, CDR2 YFSETQ. For the CDR3, the DNA is TGCGCCAGCAGCTTGGTTGTGTCGGGCACTGAAGCTTTCTTT. This encodes CASSLVVSGTEAFF.

The chain carries TRBV11-3 and TRBJ2-1; D is unclear. The CDR3 runs 14 residues. The germline gives CDR1 SGHNT, CDR2 YENEEA. V lost 3 bases, J lost 6 bases, and 12 bases lay in between. CDR3 sequence: CASSFSRSGNEQFF. CDR3 bases: TGTGCCAGCAGCTTTAGTCGGTCAGGCAATGAGCAGTTCTTC.

The V gene is TRBV21-1, the J gene TRBJ1-4. TRBV21-1 is labeled a pseudogene. The CDR3 is 15 amino acids. CDR3 nucleotide sequence: TGTGCCAGCAGCAATACCCCAAAAAGGCTAGAAAAACTGTTTTTT. Translation gives CASSNTPKRLEKLFF.

The genes are TRBV5-4 and TRBJ2-5; maybe TRBD2 (6 bases). The CDR3 loop spans 13 amino acids. The ends were cut back, 0 bases at V and 5 bases at J, with 8 bases in the middle. Germline-derived CDR1 and CDR2 are SGHNT and YYREEE (reference sequence). The CDR3, as DNA: TGTGCCAGCAGCTTGGGGGGGGAGGAGACCCAGTACTTC. Translation gives CASSLGGEETQYF.

The chain uses TRBV15 and TRBJ2-3; 12 bases are shared with TRBD2. Looked up from germline, CDR1 is LNHNV and CDR2 is YYDKDF (reference sequence). The junction had 6 bases not matched to a gene; V was cut back by 2 bases and J by 3 bases. The CDR3 contains 17 residues. CDR3 DNA: TGTGCCACCAGCAGATCCGGACTAGCGGGAACAACAGATACGCAGTATTTT. This codes for CATSRSGLAGTTDTQYF.

The table lists this clone with a count of one. The chain has TRBV19 and TRBJ1-4; unclear D gene. This CDR3 spans 11 amino acids. V gave up 1 base and J gave up 8 bases, with 2 bases separating them. From germline, CDR1 is LNHDA and CDR2 SQIVND (reference sequence). The CDR3 reads CASSIGEKLFF. The CDR3 region has the DNA TGTGCCAGTAGTATAGGGGAAAAACTGTTTTTT.

V usage is TRBV7-9 and J usage is TRBJ2-3; D is possibly TRBD2 (6 bases). V gave up 3 bases and J gave up 2 bases, with 9 bases separating them. Germline V gene sequence: CDR1 SEHNR, CDR2 FQNEAQ (reference sequence). The length of the CDR3 is 14 residues. CDR3 residues: CASSLGGLTDTQYF. The CDR3 DNA reads as TGTGCCAGCAGCTTGGGGGGACTCACAGATACGCAGTATTTT. The full variable domain, rest sourced from reference TRBV7-9 and TRBJ2-3, is DTGVSQNPRHKITKRGQNVTFRCDPISEHNRLYWYRQTLGQGPEFLTYFQNEAQLEKSRLLSDRFSAERPKGSFSTLEIQRTEQGDSAMYLCASSLGGLTDTQYFGPGTRLTVL.

The CDR3 bases are TGTGCCAGCAGCGTTACAGGGGGCAGTCCGAGCGAGCAGTACTTC. Amino acid sequence: CASSVTGGSPSEQYF. The rearrangement uses TRBV5-5 and TRBJ2-7, with TRBD1 matching 9 bases. Germline values: CDR1 SGHKS, CDR2 YYEKEE (reference sequence). Trimming cost V 4 bases and J 6 bases; bases outside gene matches: 11. This CDR3 has 15 amino acids. The complete variable domain, with remaining parts taken from reference TRBV5-5 and TRBJ2-7, reads DAGVTQSPTHLIKTRGQQVTLRCSPISGHKSVSWYQQVLGQGPQFIFQYYEKEERGRGNFPDRFSARQFPNYSSELNVNALLLGDSALYLCASSVTGGSPSEQYFGPGTRLTVT.

V gene TRBV7-8 combines with J gene TRBJ2-2, with 11 bases aligning to TRBD2. The CDR3 runs to 15 residues. V shed 5 bases, J shed 4 bases, and the junction held 3 bases outside the gene matches. From germline, CDR1 is SGHVS and CDR2 FQNEAQ. CDR3 sequence: CASSQLAGVTGELFF. Written as DNA, the CDR3 is TGTGCCAGCAGCCAACTAGCGGGGGTCACCGGGGAGCTGTTTTTT.

The rearrangement links TRBV7-8 to TRBJ2-3; possible D gene TRBD1, 6 bases. The V and J ends lost 3 bases and 6 bases respectively, with 7 bases between them. The CDR3 sequence is 12 residues long. Looked up from germline, CDR1 is SGHVS and CDR2 is FQNEAQ. CDR3 coding DNA: TGTGCCAGCAGCTTCGACAGGGATACGCAGTATTTT. It specifies CASSFDRDTQYF.

This chain links TRBV6-5 with TRBJ2-7; D is uncertain. V was cut by 5 bases and J by 0 bases, with 5 bases left in between. The CDR3 covers 12 residues. Per germline, CDR1 MNHEY and CDR2 SVGAGI. The CDR3 protein is CASSHNSYEQYF. CDR3 nucleotide sequence: TGTGCCAGCAGTCATAACTCCTACGAGCAGTACTTC.

The V call is TRBV10-2, the J call TRBJ2-1; possible D gene TRBD2, 7 bases. Germline CDR1 WSHSY, CDR2 SAAADI. The V end lost 8 bases, the J end lost 8 bases, and 22 bases lay between the germline ends. The CDR3 length is 15 residues. The CDR3 nucleotides are TGCGCCAGCCGACCCTCCGGGGGGCCCGGCTATGAGCAGTTCTTC. Encoded protein: CASRPSGGPGYEQFF.

This rearrangement joins TRBV6-1 to TRBJ2-7, with TRBD1 as a possible D gene (5 bases). The CDR3 loop spans 14 amino acids. Trimming cost V 3 bases and J 1 base, with 10 bases left between them. Germline values: CDR1 MNHNS, CDR2 SASEGT. The CDR3 region is CASSDAGSSYEQYF. CDR3 DNA: TGTGCCAGCAGTGACGCAGGGTCGTCCTACGAGCAGTACTTC.

This chain joins TRBV2 and TRBJ2-7; the D gene is possibly TRBD1 (6 bases). Germline CDR1 and CDR2: SNHLY and FYNNEI. V lost 6 bases to trimming and J lost 1 base, with 13 bases between them. CDR3 size: 14 residues. The CDR3 protein is CASRATGGSYEQYF. CDR3 DNA sequence: TGTGCCAGCAGAGCGACAGGTGGGTCCTACGAGCAGTACTTC. Drawing the rest from reference TRBV2 and TRBJ2-7, the complete variable domain is EPEVTQTPSHQVTQMGQEVILRCVPISNHLYFYWYRQILGQKVEFLVSFYNNEISEKSEIFDDQFSVERPDGSNFTLKIRSTKLEDSAMYFCASRATGGSYEQYFGPGTRLTVT.

The V gene is TRBV5-4, the J gene TRBJ2-5; 15 bases fit TRBD2. This CDR3 region has 17 residues. V gave up 0 bases and J gave up 4 bases; unmatched junction bases: 4. Per the germline V gene, CDR1 is SGHNT and CDR2 is YYREEE (reference sequence). The CDR3: CASSLGTSGGAIETQYF. CDR3 coding DNA: TGTGCCAGCAGCTTGGGGACTAGCGGGGGGGCTATAGAGACCCAGTACTTC.

The J gene is TRBJ1-1, the V gene TRBV25-1, with 8 bases fitting TRBD1. Trimming cost V 9 bases and J 1 base; bases outside gene matches: 7. Looked up from germline, CDR1 is MGHDK and CDR2 is SYGVNS. CDR3 length: 14 amino acids. Written as DNA, the CDR3 is TGTGCCAGTAGAGCCGGACAGGGGAACACTGAAGCTTTCTTT. It codes for CASRAGQGNTEAFF.

The chain has TRBV10-3 and TRBJ2-3; 9 bases align to TRBD1. The CDR3 has 14 residues. Germline assignment: CDR1 ENHRY and CDR2 SYGVKD. Germline trimming cut 6 bases from V and 4 bases from J; bases unmatched to any gene: 5. For the CDR3, the DNA is TGTGCCATCAGGGAGGACAGGGGCCCAGATACGCAGTATTTT. This codes for CAIREDRGPDTQYF.

The chain carries TRBV6-6 and TRBJ2-3; TRBD2 is a possible D gene (6 bases). Germline-derived CDR1 and CDR2 are MNHNY and SVGAGI (reference sequence). CDR3 length: 15 amino acids. V gave up 7 bases and J gave up 5 bases, with 19 bases separating them. DNA of the CDR3: TGTGCCAGCACTCCCCTGGAGGGGCGGGTAGATACGCAGTATTTT. As protein: CASTPLEGRVDTQYF.

The genes are TRBV11-2 and TRBJ2-5; 11 bases align to TRBD1. CDR1 is SGHAT and CDR2 is FQNNGV in the germline V gene. CDR3 size: 16 residues. After removal of 1 base from V and 4 bases from J, the junction contained 5 bases not matched to a gene. The CDR3 reads CASSLGGTGGGETQYF. The CDR3 DNA reads TGTGCCAGCAGCTTAGGCGGGACAGGGGGTGGAGAGACCCAGTACTTC.

Only a few counts were recorded for this clone. CDR3 residues: CASSLLDRGKDEQFF. DNA of the CDR3: TGCGCCAGCAGCTTACTTGACAGGGGGAAGGATGAGCAGTTCTTC. The chain is built from TRBV23-1 and TRBJ2-1, with 9 bases matching TRBD1. TRBV23-1 is an open reading frame whose function is uncertain. Trimming took 6 bases from V and 8 from J; bases not matched to a gene: 11. The CDR3 is 15 residues long.